These 15 T cell receptor beta chains were all obtained from the same sample, sequenced in a study of blood T cell repertoires in COVID-19. Measured with immunoSEQ multiplex PCR; TCRdb has only the in-frame clones, and not every one. The sample consists of roughly 450,000 clones, roughly 88% of them appearing once. Sample: PBMCs or T cells enriched from blood (not recorded which). These receptors were obtained from a man younger than 35 who had recovered from COVID-19.

The rearrangement uses TRBV5-6 and TRBJ1-2; D perhaps matches TRBD1 (5 bases). CDR3 length: 15 amino acids. The germline V gene encodes CDR1 SGHDT and CDR2 YYEEEE. V was shortened by 1 base and J by 3 bases, with 13 bases between the two germline ends. DNA for the CDR3: TGTGCCAGCAGCTTGCGACAGCTTTCTTACTATGGCTACACCTTC. This encodes CASSLRQLSYYGYTF.

V and J are TRBV15 and TRBJ1-1, with D perhaps TRBD1 (5 bases). The germline V gene encodes CDR1 LNHNV and CDR2 YYDKDF (reference sequence). The CDR3 extends over 16 amino acids. V shed 5 bases and J shed 0 bases, with 16 bases lying between them. CDR3 loop: CATSEAPGVLNTEAFF. Written as DNA, the CDR3 is TGTGCCACCAGCGAGGCCCCGGGGGTCTTGAACACTGAAGCTTTCTTT.

V is TRBV19 and J is TRBJ1-3; no reliable D call. The germline V gene encodes CDR1 LNHDA and CDR2 SQIVND (reference sequence). The germline V and J ends were trimmed by 4 bases and 4 bases, with 5 bases remaining between them. The CDR3 has 12 amino acids. The CDR3 DNA is TGTGCCAGTAGTACGGTCGGAAACACCATATATTTT. Its translation is CASSTVGNTIYF.

This chain joins TRBV7-9 and TRBJ2-1, with 7 bases matching TRBD2. This CDR3 is built from 13 residues. In germline, CDR1 is SEHNR, CDR2 FQNEAQ (reference sequence). V shed 6 bases, J shed 5 bases, and the junction held 4 bases outside the gene matches. CDR3: CASSSGLHNEQFF. Here the CDR3 DNA reads TGTGCCAGCAGTAGCGGGCTCCACAATGAGCAGTTCTTC.

The V and J genes are TRBV2 and TRBJ2-2; 12 nucleotides agree with TRBD2. The V and J ends lost 7 bases and 8 bases, in that order; junction bases with no gene match: 11. CDR3 length: 16 amino acids. Per the germline V gene, CDR1 is SNHLY and CDR2 is FYNNEI. CDR3 loop: CASTGTSGRLVGELFF. CDR3 nucleotides: TGTGCCAGCACCGGGACTAGCGGGCGCTTAGTGGGGGAGCTGTTTTTT.

The chain employs TRBV28 and TRBJ2-3; TRBD2 agrees at 11 bases. Per germline, CDR1 MDHEN and CDR2 SYDVKM. The CDR3 length is 17 residues. The V segment lost 5 bases and the J segment 1 base; nucleotides outside the gene matches: 8. The CDR3 sequence is CASSPRTSGLGTDTQYF. CDR3 DNA sequence: TGTGCCAGCAGTCCTAGGACTAGCGGGCTAGGCACAGATACGCAGTATTTT.

The J gene is TRBJ2-7, the V gene TRBV12-3 or TRBV12-4; D possibly corresponds to TRBD1 (5 bases). Trimming removed 2 bases at V and 7 bases at J, with 9 bases between. This CDR3 contains 12 residues. CDR3 loop: CASSLSQGEQYF. The CDR3 nucleotides read TGTGCCAGCAGTTTATCCCAGGGTGAGCAGTACTTC.

J is TRBJ2-5 and V is TRBV7-6; 14 bases are shared with TRBD2. Germline V gene sequence: CDR1 SGHVS, CDR2 FNYEAQ. The CDR3 spans 14 residues. V was pared by 5 bases and J by 10 bases, with 6 bases of the junction left unmatched. The CDR3 DNA reads as TGTGCCAGCAGCCAGGGACTAGCGGGAGTGGTCCAGTACTTC. Translated, it gives CASSQGLAGVVQYF.

This rearrangement joins TRBV28 to TRBJ2-1, with TRBD2 matching 9 bases. This CDR3 contains 15 residues. Per the germline V gene, CDR1 is MDHEN and CDR2 is SYDVKM. J gave up 4 bases and V 4 bases, and 5 bases lay outside the gene matches. CDR3 residues: CASSSLAGPYNEQFF. Here the CDR3 DNA reads TGTGCCAGCAGTTCACTAGCGGGTCCGTACAATGAGCAGTTCTTC.

This chain joins TRBV15 and TRBJ2-7; D might be TRBD2 (5 bases). The CDR3 totals 15 residues. Trimming left V 0 bases short and J 4 bases short, with 13 bases between. Germline CDR1 is LNHNV and CDR2 is YYDKDF (reference sequence). As DNA, the CDR3 is TGTGCCACCAGCAGAGATCCGGGTGGAGGATACGAGCAGTACTTC. Protein product: CATSRDPGGGYEQYF.

The chain uses TRBV4-1 and TRBJ1-2; 9 nucleotides line up with TRBD1. This CDR3 is built from 14 residues. Trimming cost V 4 bases and J 8 bases; bases outside gene matches: 8. Germline-derived CDR1 and CDR2 are MGHRA and YSYEKL. The CDR3 region is CASSLAQGALGYTF. The DNA of the CDR3 is TGCGCCAGCAGCCTCGCACAGGGGGCATTGGGCTACACCTTC.

The CDR3 spells CASSVELGARTDGTEAFF. CDR3 bases: TGTGCCAGCAGCGTAGAGTTAGGGGCTAGGACGGATGGCACTGAAGCTTTCTTT. J is TRBJ1-1 and V is TRBV9; tentative D call: TRBD1 (5 bases). This CDR3 has 18 amino acids. Germline V gene lookup returns CDR1 SGDLS and CDR2 YYNGEE. With 0 bases removed from V and 4 bases from J, the gap between germline ends came to 22 bases. The full variable domain, with the rest looked up from reference TRBV9 and TRBJ1-1, is DSGVTQTPKHLITATGQRVTLRCSPRSGDLSVYWYQQSLDQGLQFLIQYYNGEERAKGNILERFSAQQFPDLHSELNLSSLELGDSALYFCASSVELGARTDGTEAFFGQGTRLTVV.

This chain links TRBV3-1 (or the pseudogene TRBV3-2) with TRBJ2-2; 9 bases align to TRBD2. Per germline, CDR1 LGHDT and CDR2 YNNKEL (reference sequence). The trim removed 4 bases at V and 4 bases at J, leaving 10 bases unmatched. The CDR3 contains 17 residues. CDR3: CASSPVGSGSLTGELFF. CDR3 nucleotide sequence: TGTGCCAGCAGCCCCGTGGGTAGCGGGAGTCTCACCGGGGAGCTGTTTTTT.

This sequence joins TRBV11-2 and TRBJ1-4; D call uncertain. Germline V lookup: CDR1 SGHAT, CDR2 FQNNGV. V dropped 0 bases and J dropped 0 bases, with 5 bases sitting between them. The CDR3 spans 15 residues. CDR3 DNA sequence: TGTGCCAGCAGCTTAGAATCTGCAACTAATGAAAAACTGTTTTTT. This encodes CASSLESATNEKLFF. Looking up the rest from reference TRBV11-2 and TRBJ1-4 gives the full variable domain: EAGVAQSPRYKIIEKRQSVAFWCNPISGHATLYWYQQILGQGPKLLIQFQNNGVVDDSQLPKDRFSAERLKGVDSTLKIQPAKLEDSAVYLCASSLESATNEKLFFGSGTQLSVL.

This chain connects TRBV10-3 to TRBJ1-2; 7 bases align to TRBD1. After removal of 0 bases from V and 6 bases from J, the junction contained 4 bases not matched to a gene. Looked up from germline, CDR1 is ENHRY and CDR2 is SYGVKD. The CDR3 spans 14 residues. The CDR3 nucleotides read TGTGCCATCAGTGAGTCGACAGGGTTGGATGGCTACACCTTC. Protein product: CAISESTGLDGYTF.